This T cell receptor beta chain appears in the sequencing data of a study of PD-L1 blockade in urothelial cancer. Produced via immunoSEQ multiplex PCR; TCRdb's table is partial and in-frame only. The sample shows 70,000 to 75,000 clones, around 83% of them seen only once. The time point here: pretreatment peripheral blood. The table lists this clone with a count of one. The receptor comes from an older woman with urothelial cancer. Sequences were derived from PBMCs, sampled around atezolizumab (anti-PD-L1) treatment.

This chain's CDR3 is CASSRDRHEGYTF. As DNA, the CDR3 is TGTGCCAGCTCAAGGGACAGACATGAGGGCTACACCTTC. The rearrangement links TRBV18 to TRBJ1-2; 7 bases align to TRBD1. The CDR3 runs 13 residues. Losses at the gene ends were 5 bases for V and 8 bases for J; bases not matched to a gene: 8. Germline V gene lookup returns CDR1 KGHSH and CDR2 LQKENI. The full variable domain, with the rest looked up from reference TRBV18 and TRBJ1-2, is NAGVMQNPRHLVRRRGQEARLRCSPMKGHSHVYWYRQLPEEGLKFMVYLQKENIIDESGMPKERFSAEFPKEGPSILRIQQVVRGDSAAYFCASSRDRHEGYTFGSGTRLTVV.